This entry lists 21 T cell receptor beta chains sequenced from one sample in a study of blood T cell repertoires in COVID-19. Clones were sequenced by immunoSEQ multiplex PCR, and TCRdb holds only the in-frame ones, with some missing. Among around 100,000 clones listed, about 88% were seen once. The sequencing input was peripheral blood. These receptors all come from an older woman who had recovered from COVID-19.

The genes are TRBV9 and TRBJ1-3; D remains ambiguous. CDR1 is SGDLS, CDR2 YYNGEE, per germline. The CDR3 spans 15 residues. With 4 bases removed from V and 0 bases from J, the gap between germline ends came to 11 bases. In DNA form, the CDR3 reads TGTGCCAGCAGCTTATCTGTGGCCTCTGGAAACACCATATATTTT. It encodes CASSLSVASGNTIYF.

This clone was seen only once. The chain combines TRBV7-9 with TRBJ1-2, with TRBD1 matching 9 bases. V trimming: 3 bases; J trimming: 3 bases; junction bases outside the gene matches: 8. Germline V CDR1 and CDR2: SEHNR, FQNEAQ (reference sequence). This CDR3 region has 16 residues. CDR3 in DNA: TGTGCCAGCAGCTTCCGGCAGACAGGGGGACACTATGGCTACACCTTC. The encoded protein is CASSFRQTGGHYGYTF.

CDR3 sequence (DNA): TGTGCCAGCAGCTTAGCGACAGGGGTGGCTGAGCAGTTCTTC. Amino acids: CASSLATGVAEQFF. J is TRBJ2-1 and V is TRBV7-3, with 8 bases lining up with TRBD1. Trimming at V came to 2 bases and at J to 9 bases, leaving 6 bases not matched to a gene. The CDR3 is 14 residues long. From germline, CDR1 is SGHTA and CDR2 FQGTGA.

V is TRBV18 and J is TRBJ1-5; D perhaps matches TRBD1 (6 bases). Trimming pared 1 base from V and 7 bases from J, leaving 14 bases between. The CDR3 totals 15 residues. From germline, CDR1 is KGHSH and CDR2 LQKENI. The CDR3 DNA is TGTGCCAGCTCACCACTTAACAGGGTTAACCAGCCCCAGCATTTT. Its protein product is CASSPLNRVNQPQHF.

The rearrangement uses TRBV19 and TRBJ1-5; D is uncertain. The CDR3 spans 12 residues. Trimming took 0 bases from V and 7 from J, leaving 4 bases between them. The germline V gene encodes CDR1 LNHDA and CDR2 SQIVND (reference sequence). The DNA of the CDR3 is TGTGCCAGTAGTATAGACTCCCAGCCCCAGCATTTT. Translation: CASSIDSQPQHF.

The CDR3 loop reads CASSFPGQGLWGYTF. In nucleotides, the CDR3 is TGTGCCAGCAGCTTTCCGGGACAGGGTTTATGGGGCTACACCTTC. The chain recombines TRBV7-2 with TRBJ1-2, with 9 bases fitting TRBD1. After removal of 3 bases from V and 8 bases from J, the junction contained 10 bases not matched to a gene. The CDR3 covers 15 residues. Germline lookup yields CDR1 SGHTA and CDR2 FQGNSA.

This clone was observed a few times. This chain connects TRBV30 to TRBJ2-7; 7 nucleotides align to TRBD1. The germline CDR1 and CDR2 sequences are GTSNPN and SVGIG (reference sequence). This CDR3 region has 13 residues. The V and J ends lost 5 bases and 0 bases, in that order; junction bases with no gene match: 4. The CDR3, as DNA: TGTGCCTGGTCGACAGGGATCTCCTACGAGCAGTACTTC. The encoded protein is CAWSTGISYEQYF.

The chain combines TRBV11-2 with TRBJ2-5; weak D call: TRBD2 (6 bases). The germline V and J ends were trimmed by 1 base and 2 bases, with 11 bases remaining between them. Germline V gene lookup returns CDR1 SGHAT and CDR2 FQNNGV. The CDR3 loop spans 15 amino acids. In DNA form, the CDR3 reads TGTGCCAGCAGCTTAGGACTAGGCTTACAAGAGACCCAGTACTTC. It yields the protein CASSLGLGLQETQYF.

The gene calls are TRBV30 and TRBJ1-6; D possibly corresponds to TRBD1 (6 bases). The length of the CDR3 is 14 residues. Germline CDR1 and CDR2: GTSNPN and SVGIG (reference sequence). V dropped 4 bases and J dropped 6 bases, with 13 bases sitting between them. CDR3 loop: CAWTPDSFNSPLHF. The CDR3 region has the DNA TGTGCCTGGACCCCGGACAGTTTTAATTCACCCCTCCACTTT.

The chain carries TRBV5-1 and TRBJ1-3; no definite D call. The CDR3 has 15 residues. Trimming stripped 1 base from V and 1 base from J, with 9 bases between. Germline-derived CDR1 and CDR2 are SGHRS and YFSETQ. CDR3 bases: TGCGCCAGCAGCTTGTTGTCAGGATCTGGAAACACCATATATTTT. It translates to CASSLLSGSGNTIYF.

V usage is TRBV18 and J usage is TRBJ2-7, with D maybe TRBD2 (6 bases). Germline V gene sequence: CDR1 KGHSH, CDR2 LQKENI. The CDR3 runs 14 residues. V shed 3 bases and J shed 7 bases, with 16 bases lying between them. Here the CDR3 DNA reads TGTGCCAGCTCACCTAAACGGGAGTTCTGGGAGCAGTACTTC. This gives the protein CASSPKREFWEQYF. Complete variable domain (other parts from reference TRBV18 and TRBJ2-7): NAGVMQNPRHLVRRRGQEARLRCSPMKGHSHVYWYRQLPEEGLKFMVYLQKENIIDESGMPKERFSAEFPKEGPSILRIQQVVRGDSAAYFCASSPKREFWEQYFGPGTRLTVT.

This sequence joins TRBV7-3 and TRBJ2-3; D perhaps matches TRBD2 (5 bases). Germline CDR1 and CDR2: SGHTA and FQGTGA. This CDR3 comprises 16 residues. V shed 5 bases and J shed 1 base, with 16 bases lying between them. The DNA for the CDR3 is TGTGCCAGCAGCCGGAGGAGAGGTGGGGGCACAGATACGCAGTATTTT. Translating gives CASSRRRGGGTDTQYF.

The chain employs TRBV6-5 and TRBJ1-6; a possible D gene is TRBD1 (6 bases). The germline V and J ends were trimmed by 0 bases and 6 bases, with 9 bases remaining between them. Germline CDR1 and CDR2: MNHEY and SVGAGI. The CDR3 length is 15 residues. DNA for the CDR3: TGTGCCAGCAGTTACTCTCAGGGGCGTAATTCACCCCTCCACTTT. It encodes CASSYSQGRNSPLHF.

V and J are TRBV7-3 and TRBJ2-1; 9 positions agree with TRBD1. The CDR3 length is 15 residues. V shed 1 base and J 8 bases; nucleotides not matched to a gene: 6. The germline V gene has CDR1 SGHTA and CDR2 FQGTGA. CDR3 region: CASSLRGTGTHEQFF. In DNA, the CDR3 is TGTGCCAGCAGCTTAAGGGGGACAGGGACCCATGAGCAGTTCTTC.

The V call is TRBV29-1, the J call TRBJ2-1, with 9 bases lining up with TRBD2. CDR1 is SQVTM, CDR2 ANQGSEA, per germline. The CDR3 has 15 amino acids. The trim removed 2 bases at V and 10 bases at J, leaving 12 bases unmatched. CDR3 residues: CSVESWGLAGSEQFF. The CDR3 bases are TGCAGCGTTGAATCCTGGGGGCTAGCGGGAAGCGAGCAGTTCTTC.

The CDR3 loop reads CASSSGSGNTIYF. The CDR3, as DNA: TGCGCCAGCAGTTCAGGCTCTGGAAACACCATATATTTT. The rearrangement joins TRBV5-1 to TRBJ1-3; D gene ambiguous. V lost 5 bases and J lost 0, with 6 bases in between. This CDR3 has 13 amino acids. Germline lookup yields CDR1 SGHRS and CDR2 YFSETQ.

The chain links TRBV28 to TRBJ2-4, with 9 nucleotides matching TRBD1. Germline-derived CDR1 and CDR2 are MDHEN and SYDVKM. The CDR3 totals 14 residues. With V trimmed by 6 bases and J by 8 bases, 8 bases remained unmatched. In DNA form, the CDR3 reads TGTGCCAGCAGCCTCACAGGGGGCATTGACATTCAGTACTTC. It translates to CASSLTGGIDIQYF.

This chain connects TRBV7-6 to TRBJ2-3; perhaps TRBD2 as D (5 bases). Trimming removed 2 bases from V and 0 bases from J, with 12 bases in between. Germline CDR1 is SGHVS and CDR2 is FNYEAQ. The CDR3 loop spans 16 amino acids. The CDR3 DNA sequence: TGTGCCAGCAGCTTATGGGGTAGCGCGAGCACAGATACGCAGTATTTT. It yields the protein CASSLWGSASTDTQYF.

This chain joins TRBV7-2 and TRBJ2-2, with D possibly being TRBD2 (5 bases). V lost 4 bases and J 5 bases, leaving 11 bases between the germline ends. The CDR3 totals 14 residues. Germline-derived CDR1 and CDR2 are SGHTA and FQGNSA. The CDR3 sequence is CASSSRTGTGELFF. The DNA of the CDR3 is TGTGCCAGCAGCTCAAGGACGGGGACCGGGGAGCTGTTTTTT.

The V gene is TRBV4-3, the J gene TRBJ1-1; TRBD1 might be the D (6 bases). This CDR3 region has 14 residues. The germline V gene has CDR1 LGHNA and CDR2 YSLEER. V lost 1 base and J lost 2, with 8 bases in between. DNA for the CDR3: TGCGCCAGCAGCCAAGTTGGGGGCAACACTGAAGCTTTCTTT. It codes for CASSQVGGNTEAFF.

The CDR3 here is CASTKPLAGDPTDTQYF. The DNA for the CDR3 is TGCGCCAGCACCAAACCTCTAGCGGGGGACCCCACAGATACGCAGTATTTT. This chain joins TRBV5-1 and TRBJ2-3; 10 nucleotides line up with TRBD2. Germline-derived CDR1 and CDR2 are SGHRS and YFSETQ. The CDR3 runs to 17 residues. The V and J ends lost 6 bases and 2 bases, in that order; junction bases with no gene match: 12.